This T cell receptor (beta chain) was profiled in a study of siplizumab effects on memory and regulatory T cells. General observations from the study: The authors mapped only a minor fraction of alloreactive clones to unstimulated subsets.

Comment on this clone: The antigen is unknown.

Clones were sequenced by immunoSEQ multiplex PCR, and TCRdb holds only the in-frame ones, with some missing. The sample includes about 68,000 clones, roughly 93% of them seen just once. From germline, CDR1 is SQVTM and CDR2 ANQGSEA. V trimming: 3 bases; J trimming: 1 base; junction bases outside the gene matches: 6. This CDR3 contains 15 residues. The sequenced sample was CD8+ T cells sorted from blood. The chain carries TRBV29-1 and TRBJ1-2; 9 nucleotides agree with TRBD1. The clonotype comes from a human donor in good health. The CDR3 region has the DNA TGCAGCGTTGACGCTGGACAGGGGCGTAACTATGGCTACACCTTC. This encodes CSVDAGQGRNYGYTF.